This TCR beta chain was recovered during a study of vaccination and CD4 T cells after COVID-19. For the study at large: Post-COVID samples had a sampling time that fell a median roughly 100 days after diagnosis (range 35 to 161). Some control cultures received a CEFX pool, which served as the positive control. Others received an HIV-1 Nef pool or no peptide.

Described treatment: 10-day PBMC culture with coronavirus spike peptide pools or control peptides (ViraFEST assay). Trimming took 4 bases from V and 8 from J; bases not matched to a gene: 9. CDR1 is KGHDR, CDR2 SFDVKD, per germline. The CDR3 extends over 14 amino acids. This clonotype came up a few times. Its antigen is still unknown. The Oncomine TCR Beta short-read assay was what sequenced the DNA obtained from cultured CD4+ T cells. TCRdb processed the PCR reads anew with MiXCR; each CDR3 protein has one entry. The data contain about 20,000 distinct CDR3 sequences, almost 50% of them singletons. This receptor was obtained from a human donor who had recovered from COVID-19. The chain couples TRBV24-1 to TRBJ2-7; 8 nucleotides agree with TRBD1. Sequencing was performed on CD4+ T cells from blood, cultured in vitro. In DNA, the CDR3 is TGTGCCACCAGTGAGGGACAGGATTACCTCAAGCAGTACTTC. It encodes CATSEGQDYLKQYF.